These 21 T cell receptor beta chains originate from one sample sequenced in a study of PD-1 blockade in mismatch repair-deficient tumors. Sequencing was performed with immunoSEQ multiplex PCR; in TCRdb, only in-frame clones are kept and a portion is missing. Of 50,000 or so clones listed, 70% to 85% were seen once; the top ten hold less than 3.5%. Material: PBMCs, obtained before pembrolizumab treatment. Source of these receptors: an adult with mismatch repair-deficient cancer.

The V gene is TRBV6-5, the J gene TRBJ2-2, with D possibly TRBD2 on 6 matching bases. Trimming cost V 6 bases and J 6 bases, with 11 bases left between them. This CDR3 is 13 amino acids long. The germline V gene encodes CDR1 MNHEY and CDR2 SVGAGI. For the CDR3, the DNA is TGTGCCAGCAGGGCGGGGTGGGCCGGGGAGCTGTTTTTT. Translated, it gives CASRAGWAGELFF.

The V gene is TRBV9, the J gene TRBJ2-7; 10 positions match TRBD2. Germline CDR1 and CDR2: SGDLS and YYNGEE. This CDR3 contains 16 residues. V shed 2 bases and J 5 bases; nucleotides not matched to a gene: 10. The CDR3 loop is CASSVPPSGSIHEQYF. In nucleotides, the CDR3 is TGTGCCAGCAGCGTCCCCCCTAGCGGGAGTATCCACGAGCAGTACTTC.

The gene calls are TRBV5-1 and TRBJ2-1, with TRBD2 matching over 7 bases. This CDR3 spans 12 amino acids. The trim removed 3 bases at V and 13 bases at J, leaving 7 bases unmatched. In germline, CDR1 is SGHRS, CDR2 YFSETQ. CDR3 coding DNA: TGCGCCAGCAGCTGGGGGGGAGGGGACCAGTTCTTC. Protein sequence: CASSWGGGDQFF. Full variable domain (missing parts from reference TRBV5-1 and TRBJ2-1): KAGVTQTPRYLIKTRGQQVTLSCSPISGHRSVSWYQQTPGQGLQFLFEYFSETQRNKGNFPGRFSGRQFSNSRSEMNVSTLELGDSALYLCASSWGGGDQFFGPGTRLTVL.

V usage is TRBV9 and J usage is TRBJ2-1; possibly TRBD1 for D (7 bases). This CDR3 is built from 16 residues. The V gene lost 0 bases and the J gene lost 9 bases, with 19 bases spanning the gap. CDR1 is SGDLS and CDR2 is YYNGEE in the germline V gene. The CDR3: CASSVGSRGGGIEQFF. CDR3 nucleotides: TGTGCCAGCAGCGTAGGATCTAGAGGAGGGGGCATTGAGCAGTTCTTC.

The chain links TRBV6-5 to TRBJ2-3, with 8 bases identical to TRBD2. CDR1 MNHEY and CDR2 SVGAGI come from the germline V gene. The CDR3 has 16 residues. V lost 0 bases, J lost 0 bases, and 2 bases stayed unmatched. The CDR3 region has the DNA TGTGCCAGCAGTTACTCTCCTAGCGGGAGCACAGATACGCAGTATTTT. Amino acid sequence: CASSYSPSGSTDTQYF.

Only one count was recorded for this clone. CDR3 amino acids: CASSDSTANNYGYTF. The CDR3 coding sequence is TGTGCCAGCAGCGATTCGACAGCGAACAACTATGGCTACACCTTC. V is TRBV6-1 and J is TRBJ1-2, with a possible D match to TRBD1 (5 bases). From germline, CDR1 is MNHNS and CDR2 SASEGT. V lost 6 bases to trimming and J lost 2 bases, with 16 bases between them. CDR3 length equals 15 residues.

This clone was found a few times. The CDR3 DNA reads as TGTGCCAGCAGTCCTCAGGGGGATTATGGCTACACCTTC. It encodes CASSPQGDYGYTF. This chain connects TRBV6-5 to TRBJ1-2; 7 nucleotides line up with TRBD1. CDR3 size: 13 residues. V shed 5 bases, J shed 5 bases, and the junction held 5 bases outside the gene matches. The V gene's germline CDR1 is MNHEY and CDR2 SVGAGI.

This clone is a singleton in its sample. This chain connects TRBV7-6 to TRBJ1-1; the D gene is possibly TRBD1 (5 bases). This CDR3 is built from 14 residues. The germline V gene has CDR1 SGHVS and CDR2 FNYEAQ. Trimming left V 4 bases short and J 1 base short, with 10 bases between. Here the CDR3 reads CASSSPTGNTEAFF. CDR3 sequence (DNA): TGTGCCAGCAGCTCTCCTACAGGGAACACTGAAGCTTTCTTT.

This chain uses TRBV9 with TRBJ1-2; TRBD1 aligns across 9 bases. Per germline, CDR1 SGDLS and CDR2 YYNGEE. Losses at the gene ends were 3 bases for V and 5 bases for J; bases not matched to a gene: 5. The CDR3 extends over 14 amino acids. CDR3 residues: CASSAGTGRYGYTF. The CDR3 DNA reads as TGTGCCAGCAGCGCCGGGACAGGGCGATATGGCTACACCTTC.

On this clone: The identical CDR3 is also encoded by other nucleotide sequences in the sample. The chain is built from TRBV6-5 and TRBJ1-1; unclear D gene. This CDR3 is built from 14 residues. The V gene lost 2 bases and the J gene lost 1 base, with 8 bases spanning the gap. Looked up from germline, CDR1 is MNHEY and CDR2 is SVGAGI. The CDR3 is CASSYDRKNTEAFF. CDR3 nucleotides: TGTGCCAGCAGTTACGACCGGAAGAACACTGAAGCTTTCTTT.

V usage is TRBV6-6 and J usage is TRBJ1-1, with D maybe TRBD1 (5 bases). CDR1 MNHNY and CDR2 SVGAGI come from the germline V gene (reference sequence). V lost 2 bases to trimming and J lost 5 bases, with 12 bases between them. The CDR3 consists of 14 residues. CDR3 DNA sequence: TGTGCCAGCAGTTACAGGGGAAGGGAGACTGAAGCTTTCTTT. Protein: CASSYRGRETEAFF.

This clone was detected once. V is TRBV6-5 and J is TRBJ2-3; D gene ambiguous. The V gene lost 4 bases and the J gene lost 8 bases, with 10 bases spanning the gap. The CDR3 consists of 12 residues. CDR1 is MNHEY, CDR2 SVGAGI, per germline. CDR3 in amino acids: CASSFPTGTQYF. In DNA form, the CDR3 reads TGTGCCAGCAGTTTTCCAACCGGTACGCAGTATTTT.

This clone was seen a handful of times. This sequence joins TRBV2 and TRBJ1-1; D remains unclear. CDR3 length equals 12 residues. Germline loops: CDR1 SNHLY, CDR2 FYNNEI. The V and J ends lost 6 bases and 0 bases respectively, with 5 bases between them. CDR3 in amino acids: CASRGMNTEAFF. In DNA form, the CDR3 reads TGTGCCAGCAGGGGTATGAACACTGAAGCTTTCTTT.

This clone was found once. In DNA form, the CDR3 reads TGTGCCAGTAGTACCGACAGGGGGAACACTGAAGCTTTCTTT. This encodes CASSTDRGNTEAFF. The V and J genes are TRBV19 and TRBJ1-1, with 8 bases fitting TRBD1. J gave up 1 base and V 4 bases, and 2 bases lay outside the gene matches. Germline values: CDR1 LNHDA, CDR2 SQIVND (reference sequence). The CDR3 spans 14 residues.

The CDR3 sequence: CASSVDGGWETQYF. CDR3 bases: TGTGCCAGCAGCGTAGATGGGGGATGGGAGACCCAGTACTTC. The V gene is TRBV9, the J gene TRBJ2-5; TRBD1 or TRBD2 may be the D gene (5 bases each). This CDR3 comprises 14 residues. V was pared by 0 bases and J by 5 bases, with 11 bases between. Germline CDR1 is SGDLS and CDR2 is YYNGEE.

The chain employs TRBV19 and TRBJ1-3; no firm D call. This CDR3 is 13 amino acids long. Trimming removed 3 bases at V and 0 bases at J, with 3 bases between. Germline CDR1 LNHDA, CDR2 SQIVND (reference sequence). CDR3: CASSISSGNTIYF. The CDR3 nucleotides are TGTGCCAGTAGTATCAGCTCTGGAAACACCATATATTTT.

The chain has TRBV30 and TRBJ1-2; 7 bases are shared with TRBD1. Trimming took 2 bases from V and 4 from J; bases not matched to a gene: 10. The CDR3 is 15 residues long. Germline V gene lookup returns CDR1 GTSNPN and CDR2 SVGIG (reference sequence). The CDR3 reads CAWSRDSSRSYGYTF. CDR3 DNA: TGTGCCTGGAGTCGGGACAGCTCGCGAAGCTATGGCTACACCTTC.

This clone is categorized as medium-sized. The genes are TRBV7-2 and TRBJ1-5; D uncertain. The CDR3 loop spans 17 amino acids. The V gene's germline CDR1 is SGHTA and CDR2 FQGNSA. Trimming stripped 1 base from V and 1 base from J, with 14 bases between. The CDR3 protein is CASSLVHDWMSNQPQHF. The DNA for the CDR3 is TGTGCCAGCAGCTTAGTACATGACTGGATGAGCAATCAGCCCCAGCATTTT.

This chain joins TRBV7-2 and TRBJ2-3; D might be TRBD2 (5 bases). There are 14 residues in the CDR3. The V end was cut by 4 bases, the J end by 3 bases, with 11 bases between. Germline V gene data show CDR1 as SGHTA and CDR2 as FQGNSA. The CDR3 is CASSSPGRTDTQYF. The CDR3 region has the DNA TGTGCCAGCAGCTCCCCGGGGAGAACAGATACGCAGTATTTT.

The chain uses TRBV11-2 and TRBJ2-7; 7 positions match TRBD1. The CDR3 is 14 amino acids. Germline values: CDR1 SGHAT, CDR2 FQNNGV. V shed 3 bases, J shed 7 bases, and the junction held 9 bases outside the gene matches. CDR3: CASSFGTENREQYF. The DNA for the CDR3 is TGTGCCAGCAGCTTCGGGACAGAAAACCGGGAGCAGTACTTC.

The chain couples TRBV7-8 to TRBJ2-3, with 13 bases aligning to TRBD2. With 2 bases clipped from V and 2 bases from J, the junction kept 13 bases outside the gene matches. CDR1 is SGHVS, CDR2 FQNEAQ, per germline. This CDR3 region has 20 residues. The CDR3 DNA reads TGTGCCAGCAGCTTAAGACTAGCGGGAGGTCGGGGTGGGATCACAGATACGCAGTATTTT. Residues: CASSLRLAGGRGGITDTQYF.